This TCR beta chain was recovered during a study of shared clonotypes between healthy human individuals. Germline CDR1 is SEHNR and CDR2 is FQNEAQ (reference sequence). With 5 bases clipped from V and 7 bases from J, the junction kept 10 bases outside the gene matches. The CDR3 is 14 amino acids. This clone appeared a few times. TCRdb's copy holds only in-frame clones and misses some; the assay was immunoSEQ multiplex PCR. The sample has approximately 480,000 clones; about three quarters are singletons. The sample consisted of PBMCs. This receptor was taken from a woman between 40 and 50 years old in good health. Some clones in this sample may be carry-over from other donors' samples. This chain links TRBV7-9 with TRBJ2-5; 7 bases fit TRBD2. The CDR3 nucleotides are TGTGCCAGCAGCCTAGGACTAGACCTAGGGACCCAGTACTTC. It specifies CASSLGLDLGTQYF.